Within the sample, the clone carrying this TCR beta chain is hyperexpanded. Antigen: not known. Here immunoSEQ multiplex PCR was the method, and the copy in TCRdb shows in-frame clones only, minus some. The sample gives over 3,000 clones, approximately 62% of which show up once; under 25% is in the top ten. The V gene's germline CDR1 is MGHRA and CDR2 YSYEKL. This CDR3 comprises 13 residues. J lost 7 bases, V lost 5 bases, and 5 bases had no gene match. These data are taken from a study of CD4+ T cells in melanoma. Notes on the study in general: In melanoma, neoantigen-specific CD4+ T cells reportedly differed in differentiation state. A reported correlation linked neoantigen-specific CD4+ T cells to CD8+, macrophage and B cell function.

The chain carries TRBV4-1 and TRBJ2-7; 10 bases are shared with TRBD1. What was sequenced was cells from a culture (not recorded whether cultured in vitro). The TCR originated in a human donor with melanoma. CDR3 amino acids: CASSGTGEREQYF. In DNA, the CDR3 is TGCGCCAGCAGCGGGACAGGGGAGAGAGAGCAGTACTTC.